The clone carrying this T cell receptor beta chain was detected only a few times. These data originate in a study of early T cells in non-severe SARS-CoV-2 infection. MiXCR, applied by TCRdb to the 5' RACE reads, yields one record per CDR3 protein. The repertoire has some 45,000 distinct CDR3 sequences, less than 9.5% of them found once; the top ten carry 5% to 6.5%. The CDR3 length is 15 residues. Germline V gene lookup returns CDR1 WSHSY and CDR2 SAAADI. The germline V and J ends were trimmed by 3 bases and 5 bases, with 14 bases remaining between them. V usage is TRBV10-2 and J usage is TRBJ2-1; D unclear. The source was whole blood, collected at baseline. The TCR comes from an adult who was a healthcare worker with PCR-confirmed SARS-CoV-2 infection or an uninfected control (not recorded which). CDR3 DNA sequence: TGCGCCAGCAGTGAAGGCAGAACAAAAGACAATGAGCAGTTCTTC. It specifies CASSEGRTKDNEQFF.